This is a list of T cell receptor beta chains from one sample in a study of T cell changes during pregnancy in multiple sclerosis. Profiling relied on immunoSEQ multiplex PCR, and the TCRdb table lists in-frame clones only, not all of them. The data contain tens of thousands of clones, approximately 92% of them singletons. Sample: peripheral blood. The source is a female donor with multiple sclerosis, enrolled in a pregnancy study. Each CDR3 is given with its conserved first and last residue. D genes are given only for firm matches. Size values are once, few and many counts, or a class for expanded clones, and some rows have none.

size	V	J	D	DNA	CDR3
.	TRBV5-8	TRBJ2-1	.	TGTGCCAGCAGAAGGGAACTCACTATATTAAATGAGCAGTTCTTC	CASRRELTILNEQFF
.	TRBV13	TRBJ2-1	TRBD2	TGTGCCAGCAGCTTTCGGACTAGCGGGAATGAGCAGTTCTTC	CASSFRTSGNEQFF
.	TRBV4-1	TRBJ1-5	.	TGCGCCAGCAGCCAATTTGTACTTCCGCAGCCCCAGCATTTT	CASSQFVLPQPQHF
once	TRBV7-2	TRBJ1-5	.	TGTGCCAGCAGCTTAGAAATCGGCCCGCGGCCCCAGCATTTT	CASSLEIGPRPQHF
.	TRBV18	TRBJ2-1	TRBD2	TGTGCCAGCTCACCCAGGCGGGAGAACAATGAGCAGTTCTTC	CASSPRRENNEQFF
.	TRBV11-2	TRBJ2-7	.	TGTGCCAGCAGCTCGCCAGGGGAGTGGAACGAGCAGTACTTC	CASSSPGEWNEQYF
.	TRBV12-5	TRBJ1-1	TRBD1	TGTGCTAGTGGTTTAACAGGGGGGAACACTGAAGCTTTCTTT	CASGLTGGNTEAFF
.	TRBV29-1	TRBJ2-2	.	TGCAGCGTTAATGAACAGGGTGGAACCGGGGAGCTGTTTTTT	CSVNEQGGTGELFF
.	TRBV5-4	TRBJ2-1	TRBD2	TGTGCCAGCAGCCCGGGGCTAGCGGGCCTCAATGAGCAGTTCTTC	CASSPGLAGLNEQFF
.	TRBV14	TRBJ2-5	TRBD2	TGTGCCAGCAGCCAAGGATTGGGACTAGCGGGAGATGATGGGAAAGAGACCCAGTACTTC	CASSQGLGLAGDDGKETQYF
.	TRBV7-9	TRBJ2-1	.	TGTGCCAGCAGCTTAGGAAAGAATGAGCAGTTCTTC	CASSLGKNEQFF
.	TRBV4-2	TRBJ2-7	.	TGTGCCAGCAGCCAAAGGGGTCTGGGGGTACCCTACGAGCAGTACTTC	CASSQRGLGVPYEQYF
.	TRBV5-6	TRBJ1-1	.	TGTGCCAGCAGCTGGGGACAGAACACTGAAGCTTTCTTT	CASSWGQNTEAFF
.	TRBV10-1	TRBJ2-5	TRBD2	TGCGCCAGCAGTGATTCTAGCGGGAGCCCCCTAGAGACCCAGTACTTC	CASSDSSGSPLETQYF
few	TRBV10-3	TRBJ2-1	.	TGTGCCATCAGTGGTCGGGAGATAAGTACTGGGAGTGAGCAGTTCTTC	CAISGREISTGSEQFF
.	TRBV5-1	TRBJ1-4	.	TGCGCCAGCAGCCTGACAGACCCTAATGAAAAACTGTTTTTT	CASSLTDPNEKLFF
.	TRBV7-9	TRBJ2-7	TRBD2	TGTGCCAGCAGCTTTGGCGGGAGTCCCTCCGAGCAGTACTTC	CASSFGGSPSEQYF
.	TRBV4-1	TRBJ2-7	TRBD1	TGCGCCAGCGCGGCGGGACAGGCGAGTTCCTACGAGCAGTACTTC	CASAAGQASSYEQYF
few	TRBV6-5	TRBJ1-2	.	TGTGCCAGCAGTTATAACATCGACTATGGCTACACCTTC	CASSYNIDYGYTF
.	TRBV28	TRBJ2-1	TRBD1	TGTGCCAGCAATAGTTATACCGGGACAGGGGCCTTTGAGCAGTTCTTC	CASNSYTGTGAFEQFF
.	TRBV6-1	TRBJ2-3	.	TGTGCCAGCAAAGAGGGTAATAGCGGAGATACGCAGTATTTT	CASKEGNSGDTQYF
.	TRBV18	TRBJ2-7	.	TGTGCCAGCTCATTAGGGGACGGGAACGAGCAGTACTTC	CASSLGDGNEQYF
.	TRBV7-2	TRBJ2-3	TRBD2	TGTGCCAGCAGCTTGGAGGGCGGACTAGCGGGAGCTCAGTATTTT	CASSLEGGLAGAQYF
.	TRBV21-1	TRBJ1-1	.	TGTGCCAGCAGCAAAGAGGCCCTCAACGTGTCGGAAGCTTTCTTT	CASSKEALNVSEAFF
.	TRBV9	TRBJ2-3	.	TGTGCCAGCAGCGTAGGAAGGGGGGCGGGCACAGATACGCAGTATTTT	CASSVGRGAGTDTQYF
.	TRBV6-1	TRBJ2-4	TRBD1	TGTGCCAGCAGCTCAACAGGGGGCCAAAACATTCAGTACTTC	CASSSTGGQNIQYF
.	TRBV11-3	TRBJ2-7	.	TGTGCCAGCAGCTCTTTACTACGCTACGAGCAGTACTTC	CASSSLLRYEQYF
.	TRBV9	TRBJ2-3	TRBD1	TGTGCCAGCAGCGACAGGGGGCTTGGAGATACGCAGTATTTT	CASSDRGLGDTQYF
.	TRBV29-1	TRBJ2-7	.	TGCAGCGTTGAAAATGGACCGCTTGGCTACGAGCAGTACTTC	CSVENGPLGYEQYF
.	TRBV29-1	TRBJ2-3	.	TGCAGCGTCGAAGGCGATGGGGTGCCGCAGTATTTT	CSVEGDGVPQYF
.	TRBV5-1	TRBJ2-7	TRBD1	TGCGCCAGCAGCTACTGGGACAGGGGGCGCGAGCAGTACTTC	CASSYWDRGREQYF
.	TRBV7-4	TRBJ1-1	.	TGTGCCAGCAGCAATGGGACAATTCATAACACTGAAGCTTTCTTT	CASSNGTIHNTEAFF
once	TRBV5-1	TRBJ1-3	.	TGCGCCAGCAGCTTGATTTATGGTCTCACTGGAAACACCATATATTTT	CASSLIYGLTGNTIYF
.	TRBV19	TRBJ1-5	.	TGTGCCACCGAAGGAGATCGCAATCAGCCCCAGCATTTT	CATEGDRNQPQHF